This T cell receptor (beta chain) was retrieved from a study of blood T cell repertoires in COVID-19. Study at large: Collection of acute and convalescent COVID-19 samples took place in the United States, Italy and Spain.

Original analysis: Amplification of reference gene primers was used by the study to estimate nucleated cell counts. Only in-frame clones appear in the TCRdb table, and some are missing; sequencing was by immunoSEQ multiplex PCR. From that table come the V and J calls and clone size; the DNA was used to work out D and trimming. The sample consists of 250,000 to 300,000 clones, around 80% of them appearing once. J lost 4 bases, V lost 3 bases, and 8 bases had no gene match. The CDR3 totals 16 residues. The germline CDR1 and CDR2 sequences are KGHDR and SFDVKD. Sequenced input: PBMCs or T cells enriched from blood (not recorded which). This TCR derives from a man aged 30 to 45 with acute COVID-19. This chain connects TRBV24-1 to TRBJ2-1; 7 bases align to TRBD2. CDR3 coding DNA: TGTGCCACCAGTGATGCTAGCGGAGCTACGTACAATGAGCAGTTCTTC. Translating gives CATSDASGATYNEQFF.